The 9 T cell receptor beta chains reported below all come from one sample, sequenced in a study of CD4 T cells in relation to SARS-CoV-2 and coronaviruses. CD4+ T cells from unexposed donors were obtained before the COVID-19 pandemic (2011-2018). Clones were read by immunoSEQ multiplex PCR, and TCRdb kept only the in-frame ones, dropping some. The table includes about 64,000 clones, approximately 94% detected once. Sequenced material: naive CD4+ T cells from PBMCs. Noted subset: naive CD4+ T cells isolated by negative enrichment. The receptors were gathered from a human donor in good health.

The gene calls are TRBV24-1 and TRBJ2-7; 8 nucleotides line up with TRBD1. The CDR3 spans 14 residues. Trimming removed 4 bases from V and 2 bases from J; junction bases left unmatched: 3. CDR1 and CDR2 from the germline V gene are KGHDR and SFDVKD. The CDR3 reads CATSDPDRAYEQYF. The CDR3 nucleotides are TGTGCCACCAGTGACCCGGACAGGGCCTACGAGCAGTACTTC.

This chain uses TRBV9 with TRBJ1-2; D ambiguous. CDR3 length: 14 residues. CDR1 SGDLS and CDR2 YYNGEE come from the germline V gene. Trimming cost V 0 bases and J 4 bases, with 10 bases left between them. CDR3 sequence: CASSVASRTYGYTF. DNA for the CDR3: TGTGCCAGCAGCGTAGCTAGCCGAACCTATGGCTACACCTTC.

This chain links TRBV5-1 with TRBJ2-1; a possible D gene is TRBD1 (6 bases). Germline CDR1 is SGHRS and CDR2 is YFSETQ. The V end was cut by 2 bases, the J end by 5 bases, with 14 bases between. The CDR3 totals 15 residues. The CDR3 spells CASSLLQQGNNEQFF. CDR3 DNA: TGCGCCAGCAGCTTACTCCAGCAGGGGAACAATGAGCAGTTCTTC.

The V and J genes are TRBV6-5 and TRBJ2-2; TRBD2 might be the D (6 bases). The V and J ends lost 2 bases and 2 bases respectively, with 12 bases between them. CDR3 length equals 16 residues. Germline lookup yields CDR1 MNHEY and CDR2 SVGAGI. CDR3 bases: TGTGCCAGCAGTTACGCCGGGACTCGAAACACCGGGGAGCTGTTTTTT. It is translated as CASSYAGTRNTGELFF.

The chain is built from TRBV7-8 and TRBJ2-7; D may correspond to TRBD1 or TRBD2 (6 bases each). The CDR3 contains 14 residues. Looked up from germline, CDR1 is SGHVS and CDR2 is FQNEAQ. V lost 5 bases and J lost 4, with 15 bases in between. This CDR3 is CASSLGLQGYEQYF. The CDR3 DNA sequence: TGTGCCAGCAGCCTGGGACTCCAGGGGTACGAGCAGTACTTC.

This chain uses TRBV6-6 with TRBJ2-7, with TRBD1 matching over 10 bases. CDR1 and CDR2 from the germline V gene are MNHNY and SVGAGI (reference sequence). J gave up 2 bases and V 6 bases, and 13 bases lay outside the gene matches. The CDR3 totals 17 residues. In DNA, the CDR3 is TGTGCCAGCAGCCGAGTGGGACAGGGGCTTCGTGCCTACGAGCAGTACTTC. Translated, it gives CASSRVGQGLRAYEQYF.

The genes are TRBV4-1 and TRBJ2-7; 7 nucleotides agree with TRBD1. CDR1 MGHRA and CDR2 YSYEKL come from the germline V gene. The CDR3 loop spans 14 amino acids. J gave up 2 bases and V 3 bases, and 4 bases lay outside the gene matches. DNA of the CDR3: TGCGCCAGCAGCCAGCAGGGGGAAGCCTACGAGCAGTACTTC. Protein: CASSQQGEAYEQYF.

The chain has TRBV4-1 and TRBJ2-7; D may be TRBD1 or TRBD2 (5 bases each). The CDR3 is 15 amino acids. The ends were cut back, 5 bases at V and 0 bases at J, with 14 bases in the middle. Germline V gene data show CDR1 as MGHRA and CDR2 as YSYEKL. The CDR3 DNA sequence: TGCGCCAGCAGCGGAGTTCCAGGGAGCTCCTACGAGCAGTACTTC. This translates into CASSGVPGSSYEQYF.

The chain recombines TRBV5-1 with TRBJ2-5; 9 bases are a match to TRBD2. This CDR3 is 16 amino acids long. CDR1 and CDR2 (germline): SGHRS, YFSETQ. V dropped 0 bases and J dropped 0; count of bases not matched to a gene: 3. CDR3 sequence: CASSLGAGGHQETQYF. The CDR3 DNA is TGCGCCAGCAGCTTGGGCGCGGGAGGGCACCAAGAGACCCAGTACTTC.